This T cell receptor (beta chain) was sequenced for a study of T cells in Graves' hyperthyroidism and ophthalmopathy. TCR beta CDR3 regions were amplified from RNA transcripts. The HTBI set primed first-round TCR CDR3 RT-PCR. TCRdb redid the calling of the multiplex PCR reads with MiXCR, one entry per CDR3 protein. The sample shows 250,000 to 300,000 distinct CDR3 sequences, roughly an eighth of them seen only once. The germline gives CDR1 SGHRS, CDR2 YFSETQ. V was cut by 2 bases and J by 5 bases, with 10 bases left in between. CDR3 length equals 13 residues. The V gene is TRBV5-1, the J gene TRBJ1-2; no reliable D call. Sequenced material: blood. The receptor's source is a woman aged 40 to 50 with Graves' hyperthyroidism. CDR3 sequence reads: CASSLETGYGYTF. The CDR3 coding sequence is TGCGCCAGCAGCTTAGAGACGGGATATGGCTACACCTTC.